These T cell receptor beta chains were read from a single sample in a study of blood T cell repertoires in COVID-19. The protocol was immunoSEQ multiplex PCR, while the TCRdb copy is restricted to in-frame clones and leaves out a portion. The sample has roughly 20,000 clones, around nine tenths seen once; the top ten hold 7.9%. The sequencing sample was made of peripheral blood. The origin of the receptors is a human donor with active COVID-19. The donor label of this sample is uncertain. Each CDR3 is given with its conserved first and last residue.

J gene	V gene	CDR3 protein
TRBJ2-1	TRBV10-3	CAISDTLANEQFF
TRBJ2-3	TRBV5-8	CASSWDRGRSGRDTQYF
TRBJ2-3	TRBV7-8	CASSLSGARTDTQYF
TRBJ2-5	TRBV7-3	CASSLTPAAQETQYF
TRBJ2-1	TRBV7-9	CASRSTESYNEQFF
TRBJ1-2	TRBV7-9	CASSDGTGVYGYTF
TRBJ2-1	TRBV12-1	CASSYSSPDGNNERFF
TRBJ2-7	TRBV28	CATEHRGYYEQYF
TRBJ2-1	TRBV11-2	CASSPSLGPYNEQFF
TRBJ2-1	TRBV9	CASSLGANEQFF
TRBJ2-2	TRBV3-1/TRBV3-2	CASSQGTNTGELFF
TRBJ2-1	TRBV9	CASSPRTGNEQFF
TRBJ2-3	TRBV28	CASRFSGRGIGDTQYF
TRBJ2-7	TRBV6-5	CASSSNRGEGAYEQYF
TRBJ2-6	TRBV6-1	CASSDPRDRVSGANVLTF
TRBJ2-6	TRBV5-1	CASSLALTGSGANVLTF
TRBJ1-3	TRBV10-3	CAISEFPGVSGNTIYF
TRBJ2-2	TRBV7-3	CASSPTGSPGELFF
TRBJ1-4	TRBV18	CASSPSGFQGVKKLFF
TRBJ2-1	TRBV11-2	CASWAYNEQFF
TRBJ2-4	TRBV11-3	CASSSPGGAKNIQYF
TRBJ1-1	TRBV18	CASSFSDRATEAFF
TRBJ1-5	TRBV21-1	CASRNRGSNQPQHF
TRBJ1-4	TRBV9	CASSTQTGGSNEKLFF
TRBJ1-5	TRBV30	CAWSVEAGQGFQPQHF
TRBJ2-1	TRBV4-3	CASSQEVPSSYNEQFF
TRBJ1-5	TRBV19	CASQQGQVQPQHF
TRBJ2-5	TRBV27	CASSLLISTRETQYF
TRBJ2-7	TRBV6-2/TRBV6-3	CASSYSLKMDRPYEQYF
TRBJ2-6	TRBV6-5	CASGQREGGANVLTF
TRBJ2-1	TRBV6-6	CASSSSGGFSYNEQFF
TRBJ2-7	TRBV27	CASSFKAGGSFTDYEQYF
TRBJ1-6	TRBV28	CASSLFRDRGPLGSPLHF
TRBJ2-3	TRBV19	CASSIIAGTDTQYF
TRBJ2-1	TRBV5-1	CASRWTSGRNDEQFF
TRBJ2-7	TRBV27	CASSNNYRAVQAYEQYF
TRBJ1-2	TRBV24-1	CATSAFYDGYTF
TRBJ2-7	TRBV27	CASSSTGIYEQYF
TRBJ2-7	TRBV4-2	CASSLQTRYEQYF
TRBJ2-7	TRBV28	CASRPSGNYEQYF
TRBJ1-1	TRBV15	CATSRDRGKTGGMNTEAFF
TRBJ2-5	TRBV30	CAWSGSGTQYF
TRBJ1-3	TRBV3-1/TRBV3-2	CASSPTGSTIYF
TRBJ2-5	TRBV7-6	CASRRAGGGFGETQYF
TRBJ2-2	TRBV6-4	CASSLGAGGTGELFF
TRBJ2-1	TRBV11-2	CASSLVRSSSYNEQFF
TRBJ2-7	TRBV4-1	CASSQVQGLAYEQYF
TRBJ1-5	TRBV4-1	CASSQQTGARQPQHF